Below are 24 T cell receptor beta chains sequenced from a single sample in a study of early T cells in non-severe SARS-CoV-2 infection. TCRdb itself ran the 5' RACE reads through MiXCR, one entry per CDR3 protein. The data contain about 83,000 distinct CDR3 sequences, roughly 10% of them seen just once; the ten biggest clones take up 8% to 8.5%. Sequenced material: whole blood, taken at baseline. Every receptor here comes from an adult who was a healthcare worker with PCR-confirmed SARS-CoV-2 infection or an uninfected control (not recorded which).

The gene calls are TRBV7-6 and TRBJ1-4, with a tentative D call TRBD1 (5 bases). Trimming cost V 3 bases and J 8 bases, with 19 bases left between them. This CDR3 has 16 amino acids. Germline V gene lookup returns CDR1 SGHVS and CDR2 FNYEAQ. The CDR3: CASSFAGALRREKLFF. The DNA for the CDR3 is TGTGCCAGCAGCTTTGCCGGGGCTCTCCGTAGAGAAAAACTGTTTTTT.

V gene TRBV7-2 combines with J gene TRBJ2-7; D ambiguous. The CDR3 has 13 residues. CDR1 and CDR2 (germline): SGHTA, FQGNSA. V shed 0 bases and J shed 7 bases, with 10 bases lying between them. This chain's CDR3 is CASSLALLFEQYF. The CDR3 DNA is TGTGCCAGCAGCTTAGCGCTTTTATTTGAGCAGTACTTC.

The chain employs TRBV2 and TRBJ2-1; no definite D call. Trimming removed 6 bases from V and 8 bases from J, with 11 bases in between. This CDR3 region has 12 residues. Germline V gene data show CDR1 as SNHLY and CDR2 as FYNNEI. The DNA for the CDR3 is TGTGCCAGCAGCGCCGTGGGGTATGAGCAGTTCTTC. Protein product: CASSAVGYEQFF.

A word on this clonotype: A junction end diverges from the germline sequence, so it may reflect a read error. The rearrangement joins TRBV27 to TRBJ2-2; unclear D gene. This CDR3 region has 13 residues. CDR1 is MNHEY, CDR2 SMNVEV, per germline (reference sequence). CDR3 sequence reads: CASSVSWSGELFF. In DNA form, the CDR3 reads TGTGCCAGCAGTGTATCTTGGTCGGGGGAGCTGTTTTTT.

The rearrangement joins TRBV19 to TRBJ2-2; unclear D gene. The CDR3 extends over 14 amino acids. With 9 bases removed from V and 6 bases from J, the gap between germline ends came to 17 bases. The germline V gene has CDR1 LNHDA and CDR2 SQIVND (reference sequence). CDR3 sequence reads: CASSHGLEPGELFF. The CDR3 nucleotides are TGTGCCAGCAGCCACGGCTTAGAGCCCGGGGAGCTGTTTTTT.

The chain is built from TRBV7-9 and TRBJ2-5; 7 nucleotides agree with TRBD2. Germline CDR1 and CDR2: SEHNR and FQNEAQ (reference sequence). The CDR3 totals 13 residues. J gave up 7 bases and V 0 bases, and 2 bases lay outside the gene matches. The CDR3 DNA sequence: TGTGCCAGCAGCTTAGCGGGAGGGCCGACCCAGTACTTC. It translates to CASSLAGGPTQYF.

CDR3 DNA: TGTGCCAGCAGGTCCGGGACAGACGCAGTCGCTTTCTTT. The encoded protein is CASRSGTDAVAFF. The V gene is TRBV12-3 or TRBV12-4, the J gene TRBJ1-1; TRBD1 matches at 7 bases. This CDR3 comprises 13 residues. V dropped 6 bases and J dropped 11; count of bases not matched to a gene: 12.

Only a few counts were recorded for this clonotype. The chain recombines TRBV6-6 with TRBJ1-2, with TRBD1 as a possible D gene (5 bases). Trimming shortened V by 0 bases and J by 7 bases, and 18 bases separated the two germline ends. Germline CDR1 reads MNHNY; CDR2 reads SVGAGI (reference sequence). The CDR3 is 16 residues long. DNA for the CDR3: TGTGCCAGCAGTTACTCGAGTAGGGGACGGGGAATTGGCTACACCTTC. Translated: CASSYSSRGRGIGYTF.

This clonotype has just a few counts. The chain has TRBV20-1 and TRBJ2-1; 13 nucleotides line up with TRBD2. Germline CDR1 is DFQATT and CDR2 is SNEGSKA (reference sequence). The V gene end was trimmed by 4 bases and the J gene end by 9 bases; junction bases not matched to a gene: 6. The CDR3 spans 14 residues. Here the CDR3 DNA reads TGCAGTGCTAAACTAGCGGGAGGGCCCCGTGAGCAGTTCTTC. Protein sequence: CSAKLAGGPREQFF.

This rearrangement joins TRBV5-5 to TRBJ2-3, with 12 bases lining up with TRBD2. The CDR3 spans 15 residues. The V and J ends lost 3 bases and 3 bases, in that order; junction bases with no gene match: 2. Germline V gene lookup returns CDR1 SGHKS and CDR2 YYEKEE (reference sequence). The CDR3 sequence is CASSWTSGITDTQYF. In DNA, the CDR3 is TGTGCCAGCAGCTGGACTAGCGGGATAACAGATACGCAGTATTTT.

CDR3 amino acids: CASSLGGLATYNEQFF. The CDR3 DNA reads TGTGCCAGCAGCTTAGGAGGACTAGCGACTTACAATGAGCAGTTCTTC. This rearrangement joins TRBV7-2 to TRBJ2-1, with 9 bases lining up with TRBD2. The CDR3 is 16 residues long. Trimming took 1 base from V and 4 from J; bases not matched to a gene: 5. In germline, CDR1 is SGHTA, CDR2 FQGNSA.

This clonotype has at least ten counts. This chain uses TRBV3-1 with TRBJ2-7; TRBD2 matches 9 bases. The CDR3 has 18 amino acids. The V and J ends lost 1 base and 8 bases, in that order; junction bases with no gene match: 18. CDR1 is LGHDT, CDR2 YNNKEL, per germline (reference sequence). Here the CDR3 DNA reads TGTGCCAGCAGCCAAGGACACCCCCCCTTTGCTGCTAGCGGGAAGCAGTACTTC. Translation gives CASSQGHPPFAASGKQYF.

The chain combines TRBV15 with TRBJ1-4; D is unclear. Germline lookup yields CDR1 LNHNV and CDR2 YYDKDF (reference sequence). The CDR3 length is 15 residues. V shed 0 bases and J shed 8 bases, with 13 bases lying between them. The CDR3 DNA is TGTGCCACCAGCAGAGACCTAACGAGCGGGGAAAAACTGTTTTTT. Amino acids: CATSRDLTSGEKLFF.

This clonotype was seen ten or more times. V usage is TRBV12-3 or TRBV12-4 and J usage is TRBJ2-5; D not resolved. The CDR3 loop spans 13 amino acids. The V end was cut by 6 bases, the J end by 3 bases, with 11 bases between. The CDR3 is CASSPNRKETQYF. The CDR3 DNA follows: TGTGCCAGCAGCCCTAACCGTAAAGAGACCCAGTACTTC.

This clonotype was found many times. The chain has TRBV6-5 and TRBJ2-3; no reliable D call. The CDR3 is 14 residues long. V dropped 6 bases and J dropped 4 bases, with 14 bases sitting between them. The germline V gene has CDR1 MNHEY and CDR2 SVGAGI. The CDR3 spells CASSLRSTADTQYF. CDR3 sequence (DNA): TGTGCCAGCAGCCTTCGGTCCACGGCAGATACGCAGTATTTT.

This clonotype has a handful of counts. The V and J genes are TRBV6-5 and TRBJ2-6, with TRBD2 matching 12 bases. This CDR3 is 17 amino acids long. The junction had 3 bases not matched to a gene; V was cut back by 4 bases and J by 2 bases. Germline V gene lookup returns CDR1 MNHEY and CDR2 SVGAGI. The CDR3, as DNA: TGTGCCAGCAGTTTGACTAGCGGGAGTACTGGGGCCAACGTCCTGACTTTC. It yields the protein CASSLTSGSTGANVLTF.

This clonotype was recorded a few times. V usage is TRBV7-9 and J usage is TRBJ2-2; 13 positions agree with TRBD2. The V segment lost 5 bases and the J segment 0 bases; nucleotides outside the gene matches: 9. Per the germline V gene, CDR1 is SEHNR and CDR2 is FQNEAQ (reference sequence). The CDR3 runs to 19 residues. Written as DNA, the CDR3 is TGTGCCAGCAGCCCCTATCCCGGGACTAGCGGGGCGAACACCGGGGAGCTGTTTTTT. Amino acid sequence: CASSPYPGTSGANTGELFF. The full variable domain, its missing parts supplied by reference TRBV7-9 and TRBJ2-2, is DTGVSQNPRHKITKRGQNVTFRCDPISEHNRLYWYRQTLGQGPEFLTYFQNEAQLEKSRLLSDRFSAERPKGSFSTLEIQRTEQGDSAMYLCASSPYPGTSGANTGELFFGEGSRLTVL.

This clonotype has ten or more counts. J is TRBJ1-1 and V is TRBV12-3 or TRBV12-4; D is perhaps TRBD1 (5 bases). This CDR3 has 13 amino acids. Trimming pared 3 bases from V and 6 bases from J, leaving 11 bases between. The CDR3: CASSLRGEAEAFF. The CDR3 nucleotides are TGTGCCAGCAGTTTGAGAGGGGAGGCTGAAGCTTTCTTT.

This clonotype has a handful of counts. The chain employs TRBV5-1 and TRBJ2-1, with TRBD2 identical over 8 bases. The length of the CDR3 is 19 residues. J lost 8 bases, V lost 0 bases, and 19 bases had no gene match. Germline V gene data show CDR1 as SGHRS and CDR2 as YFSETQ. CDR3 residues: CASSLVPQEREWRVDEQFF. The CDR3 DNA reads TGCGCCAGCAGCTTGGTTCCCCAGGAGCGGGAGTGGAGGGTCGATGAGCAGTTCTTC.

This clonotype came up a few times. The rearrangement joins TRBV3-1 to TRBJ1-3; D remains ambiguous. Germline lookup yields CDR1 LGHDT and CDR2 YNNKEL (reference sequence). This CDR3 is 14 amino acids long. Deletions cut 4 bases from V and 2 bases from J, with 9 bases between. The CDR3 DNA reads TGTGCCAGCAGCCGCGAGAGTCCTGGAAACACCATATATTTT. Translating gives CASSRESPGNTIYF.

This clonotype showed up many times. The chain couples TRBV19 to TRBJ2-7; tentative D call: TRBD1 (6 bases). The germline CDR1 and CDR2 sequences are LNHDA and SQIVND (reference sequence). Trimming stripped 5 bases from V and 4 bases from J, with 15 bases between. The CDR3 contains 14 residues. The CDR3 reads CASSLQGREYEQYF. The CDR3 DNA is TGTGCCAGTAGTCTGCAGGGGCGAGAATACGAGCAGTACTTC.

The chain carries TRBV9 and TRBJ1-5; D perhaps matches TRBD1 (5 bases). CDR1 is SGDLS and CDR2 is YYNGEE in the germline V gene. The CDR3 totals 15 residues. V gave up 4 bases and J gave up 5 bases, with 16 bases separating them. Here the CDR3 DNA reads TGTGCCAGCAGCCGAACTGGGGGAGAGTATCAGCCCCAGCATTTT. It is translated as CASSRTGGEYQPQHF.

This clonotype was seen at least ten times. The rearrangement links TRBV6-5 to TRBJ1-5, with unresolved D. The CDR3 consists of 16 residues. V lost 0 bases to trimming and J lost 2 bases, with 11 bases between them. The germline V gene encodes CDR1 MNHEY and CDR2 SVGAGI. The CDR3 is CASSYSLPSGNQPQHF. DNA of the CDR3: TGTGCCAGCAGTTACTCCTTGCCGTCGGGCAATCAGCCCCAGCATTTT.

There are many counts of this clonotype. The chain couples TRBV18 to TRBJ2-1, with TRBD2 matching 16 bases. The ends lost 3 bases at V and 7 bases at J; junction bases unmatched: 3. The germline gives CDR1 KGHSH, CDR2 LQKENI. The CDR3 length is 16 residues. CDR3 DNA: TGTGCCAGCTCACCGCCGGGACTAGCGGGAGGGAATGAGCAGTTCTTC. It codes for CASSPPGLAGGNEQFF.